These 21 T cell receptor beta chains were all obtained from the same sample, sequenced in a study of identical twins. TCRdb reprocessed the 5' RACE reads via MiXCR and lists one record per CDR3 protein. The repertoire has roughly 770,000 distinct CDR3 sequences, about 20% of them found once; the top ten carry about an eighth. This sample also appeared in a second study, on T cells expressing NK-cell markers.

The sequencing sample was made of PBMCs. All receptors come from a woman aged 18-30 years in good health.

This clonotype was observed a handful of times. The J gene is TRBJ1-6, the V gene TRBV5-1; no clear D. Germline-derived CDR1 and CDR2 are SGHRS and YFSETQ. V was shortened by 0 bases and J by 6 bases, with 13 bases between the two germline ends. There are 16 residues in the CDR3. CDR3 DNA sequence: TGCGCCAGCAGCTTGGTCGCAGGCCGGGGTAATTCACCCCTCCACTTT. It yields the protein CASSLVAGRGNSPLHF.

The V call is TRBV15, the J call TRBJ1-6; D unresolved. V was clipped by 8 bases and J by 2 bases, with 10 bases between them. The CDR3 has 14 residues. Germline V gene lookup returns CDR1 LNHNV and CDR2 YYDKDF (reference sequence). CDR3 coding DNA: TGTGCCACCGGGAAGTTCGCCTATAATTCACCCCTCCACTTT. Its translation: CATGKFAYNSPLHF.

The V gene is TRBV12-3 or TRBV12-4, the J gene TRBJ2-1; perhaps TRBD2 as D (5 bases). CDR3 length: 15 residues. V was clipped by 5 bases and J by 0 bases, with 11 bases between them. DNA for the CDR3: TGTGCCAGCAGTCATAGCGCCGGCTCCTACAATGAGCAGTTCTTC. It codes for CASSHSAGSYNEQFF.

The genes are TRBV5-1 and TRBJ2-7; TRBD1 matches 12 bases. Germline V gene sequence: CDR1 SGHRS, CDR2 YFSETQ. Trimming cost V 4 bases and J 5 bases; bases outside gene matches: 7. CDR3 length equals 15 residues. The CDR3 reads CASSPGDRGPHEQYF. The CDR3 coding sequence is TGCGCCAGCAGCCCGGGGGACAGGGGGCCCCACGAGCAGTACTTC.

This clonotype was recorded at least ten times. The chain carries TRBV11-3 and TRBJ2-1; possible D gene TRBD2, 7 bases. Trimming pared 5 bases from V and 3 bases from J, leaving 14 bases between. The CDR3 is 15 residues long. Per germline, CDR1 SGHNT and CDR2 YENEEA. Written as DNA, the CDR3 is TGTGCCAGCAGCCTTCGGGGGGCTCTCTACAATGAGCAGTTCTTC. Protein product: CASSLRGALYNEQFF.

This clonotype showed up just a few times. The chain recombines TRBV3-1 with TRBJ2-7, with a possible D match to TRBD1 (5 bases). CDR3 length equals 14 residues. Germline values: CDR1 LGHDT, CDR2 YNNKEL (reference sequence). Deletions cut 4 bases from V and 5 bases from J, with 15 bases between. The CDR3 is CASSPALGADEQYF. In nucleotides, the CDR3 is TGTGCCAGCAGCCCCGCCCTAGGGGCGGACGAGCAGTACTTC.

This clonotype has just a few counts. The chain combines TRBV5-1 with TRBJ2-7, with 8 bases fitting TRBD1. V was clipped by 3 bases and J by 4 bases; unmatched bases: 9. The CDR3 loop spans 15 amino acids. Germline loops: CDR1 SGHRS, CDR2 YFSETQ. CDR3 sequence reads: CASSSGQGGQYEQYF. The CDR3 region has the DNA TGCGCCAGCAGCTCCGGACAGGGAGGACAGTACGAGCAGTACTTC.

The rearrangement uses TRBV7-6 and TRBJ2-7; 7 bases are shared with TRBD2. J gave up 0 bases and V 5 bases, and 7 bases lay outside the gene matches. This CDR3 spans 15 amino acids. The V gene's germline CDR1 is SGHVS and CDR2 FNYEAQ. DNA for the CDR3: TGTGCCAGCAGCCCGACTAGCCGGAGCTCCTACGAGCAGTACTTC. Protein sequence: CASSPTSRSSYEQYF.

This sequence joins TRBV9 and TRBJ2-1, with 14 bases matching TRBD2. The V and J ends lost 2 bases and 7 bases, in that order; junction bases with no gene match: 14. The CDR3 is 19 residues long. The germline CDR1 and CDR2 sequences are SGDLS and YYNGEE. This chain's CDR3 is CASSVDTGTSGSLRNEQFF. The CDR3 region has the DNA TGTGCCAGCAGCGTGGATACCGGGACTAGCGGGAGTTTAAGGAATGAGCAGTTCTTC.

J is TRBJ2-3 and V is TRBV10-2; D gene uncertain. The V gene lost 10 bases and the J gene lost 5 bases, with 13 bases spanning the gap. This CDR3 comprises 12 residues. Germline V CDR1 and CDR2: WSHSY, SAAADI. CDR3 region: CATDFKGDTQYF. CDR3 nucleotides: TGCGCCACCGATTTCAAAGGAGATACGCAGTATTTT.

The chain carries TRBV5-1 and TRBJ2-4; D unclear. The CDR3 sequence is 13 residues long. Germline lookup yields CDR1 SGHRS and CDR2 YFSETQ. The V gene lost 1 base and the J gene lost 8 bases, with 10 bases spanning the gap. CDR3 sequence: CASSLNTPDIQYF. The DNA for the CDR3 is TGCGCCAGCAGCTTGAACACCCCAGACATTCAGTACTTC.

J is TRBJ2-7 and V is TRBV25-1; 11 nucleotides agree with TRBD1. With 8 bases clipped from V and 7 bases from J, the junction kept 13 bases outside the gene matches. This CDR3 spans 15 amino acids. Germline V CDR1 and CDR2: MGHDK, SYGVNS. CDR3: CASRRGQGGGSEQYF. The DNA for the CDR3 is TGTGCCAGCCGAAGGGGACAGGGGGGAGGGTCTGAGCAGTACTTC.

This CDR3 reads CSAREFVSGNTIYF. CDR3 bases: TGCAGTGCTAGAGAGTTCGTCTCTGGAAACACCATATATTTT. V usage is TRBV20-1 and J usage is TRBJ1-3; D is ambiguous. The CDR3 runs to 14 residues. With 0 bases removed from V and 0 bases from J, the gap between germline ends came to 6 bases. From germline, CDR1 is DFQATT and CDR2 SNEGSKA (reference sequence).

This clonotype was recorded a few times. The chain recombines TRBV14 with TRBJ2-1, with 9 bases identical to TRBD2. CDR3 length: 13 residues. V lost 1 base, J lost 10 bases, and 2 bases stayed unmatched. The V gene's germline CDR1 is SGHDN and CDR2 FVKESK. This CDR3 reads CASSQGLAGEQFF. The CDR3 DNA follows: TGTGCCAGCAGCCAAGGGCTAGCGGGAGAGCAGTTCTTC. Full variable domain (remainder filled in from reference TRBV14 and TRBJ2-1): EAGVTQFPSHSVIEKGQTVTLRCDPISGHDNLYWYRRVMGKEIKFLLHFVKESKQDESGMPNNRFLAERTGGTYSTLKVQPAELEDSGVYFCASSQGLAGEQFFGPGTRLTVL.

The chain carries TRBV21-1 and TRBJ2-5; the table's D call, TRBD1, has no DNA check behind it. TRBV21-1 is tagged as a pseudogene. This CDR3 spans 15 amino acids. DNA for the CDR3: TGTGCCAGCAGCTCCGGGACAGGGTTCCAAGAGACCCAGTACTTC. Its translation: CASSSGTGFQETQYF.

V usage is TRBV11-2 and J usage is TRBJ1-2; maybe TRBD1 (5 bases). The CDR3 totals 15 residues. Germline CDR1 is SGHAT and CDR2 is FQNNGV. Trimming removed 5 bases at V and 7 bases at J, with 20 bases between. DNA of the CDR3: TGTGCCAGCAGCCGTAGCAGGGATCTTATAGGTGGCTACACCTTC. Encoded protein: CASSRSRDLIGGYTF.

The V call is TRBV7-9, the J call TRBJ2-5; weak D call: TRBD2 (6 bases). The CDR3 loop spans 16 amino acids. Between the trimmed V and J ends, which lost 5 bases and 5 bases, there was a span of 21 bases. Germline CDR1 is SEHNR and CDR2 is FQNEAQ (reference sequence). CDR3 sequence reads: CASSEAGLQFGETQYF. The CDR3 nucleotides are TGTGCCAGCAGCGAAGCGGGCCTCCAATTCGGGGAGACCCAGTACTTC.

DNA for the CDR3: TGCGCCAGCAGCACCGGACAGCCCGGGGAGACCCAGTACTTC. Translating gives CASSTGQPGETQYF. The chain links TRBV5-1 to TRBJ2-5; D may be TRBD1 (6 bases). Germline values: CDR1 SGHRS, CDR2 YFSETQ. This CDR3 has 14 amino acids. Trimming stripped 4 bases from V and 5 bases from J, with 15 bases between.

This clonotype was counted only a few times. The rearrangement uses TRBV5-1 and TRBJ2-5, with TRBD2 matching 7 bases. The CDR3 runs 15 residues. Germline loops: CDR1 SGHRS, CDR2 YFSETQ. The V and J ends lost 8 bases and 2 bases, in that order; junction bases with no gene match: 12. The CDR3 region is CASRPGGVVQETQYF. CDR3 nucleotide sequence: TGCGCCAGTAGGCCGGGGGGTGTCGTTCAAGAGACCCAGTACTTC.

As concerns this clonotype: One junction end disagrees with the germline gene, perhaps due to a read error. The chain uses TRBV20-1 and TRBJ1-2; 7 nucleotides match TRBD1. The germline V gene encodes CDR1 DFQATT and CDR2 SNEGSKA (reference sequence). The CDR3 runs to 13 residues. Here the CDR3 DNA reads TGCAGTGCTGGAGAACCGGGACAGAGGGGCTACACCTTC. Its protein product is CSAGEPGQRGYTF.

This clonotype was seen a handful of times. The V gene is TRBV5-1, the J gene TRBJ2-3, with D possibly TRBD1 on 6 matching bases. Germline V gene lookup returns CDR1 SGHRS and CDR2 YFSETQ. V was clipped by 7 bases and J by 6 bases, with 12 bases between them. The CDR3 loop spans 12 amino acids. The CDR3 bases are TGCGCCAGCGGGGGCACAACCGATACGCAGTATTTT. This gives the protein CASGGTTDTQYF.